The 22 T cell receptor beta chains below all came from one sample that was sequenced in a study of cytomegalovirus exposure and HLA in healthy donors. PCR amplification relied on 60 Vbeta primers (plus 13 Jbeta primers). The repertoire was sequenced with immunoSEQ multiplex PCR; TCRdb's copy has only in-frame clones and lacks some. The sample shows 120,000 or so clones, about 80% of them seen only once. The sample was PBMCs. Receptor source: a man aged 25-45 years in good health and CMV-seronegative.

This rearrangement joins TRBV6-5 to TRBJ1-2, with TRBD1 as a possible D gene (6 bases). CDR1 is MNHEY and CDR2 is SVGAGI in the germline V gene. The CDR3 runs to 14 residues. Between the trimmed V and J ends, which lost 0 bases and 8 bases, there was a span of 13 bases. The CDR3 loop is CASSYSWGQRGYTF. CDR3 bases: TGTGCCAGCAGTTACTCGTGGGGGCAGCGAGGCTACACCTTC.

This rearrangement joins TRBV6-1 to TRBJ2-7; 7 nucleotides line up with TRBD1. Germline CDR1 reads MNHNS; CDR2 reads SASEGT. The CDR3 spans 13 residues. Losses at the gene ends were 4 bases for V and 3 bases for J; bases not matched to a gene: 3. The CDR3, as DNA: TGTGCCAGCAGTGCGGGACAGTACTACGAGCAGTACTTC. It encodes CASSAGQYYEQYF.

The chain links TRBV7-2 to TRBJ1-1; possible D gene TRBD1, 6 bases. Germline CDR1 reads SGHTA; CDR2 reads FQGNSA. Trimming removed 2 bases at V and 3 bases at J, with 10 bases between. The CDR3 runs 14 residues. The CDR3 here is CASSLQGPYTEAFF. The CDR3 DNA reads TGTGCCAGCAGCTTACAGGGGCCCTACACTGAAGCTTTCTTT.

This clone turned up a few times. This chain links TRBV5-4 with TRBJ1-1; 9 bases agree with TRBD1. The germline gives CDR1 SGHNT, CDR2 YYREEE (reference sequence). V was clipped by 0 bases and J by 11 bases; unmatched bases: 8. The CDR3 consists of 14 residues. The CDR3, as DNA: TGTGCCAGCAGCTTGGCTGAGGGACAGGGTGCGGCTTTCTTT. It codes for CASSLAEGQGAAFF. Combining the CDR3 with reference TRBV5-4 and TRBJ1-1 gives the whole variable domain ETGVTQSPTHLIKTRGQQVTLRCSSQSGHNTVSWYQQALGQGPQFIFQYYREEENGRGNFPPRFSGLQFPNYSSELNVNALELDDSALYLCASSLAEGQGAAFFGQGTRLTVV.

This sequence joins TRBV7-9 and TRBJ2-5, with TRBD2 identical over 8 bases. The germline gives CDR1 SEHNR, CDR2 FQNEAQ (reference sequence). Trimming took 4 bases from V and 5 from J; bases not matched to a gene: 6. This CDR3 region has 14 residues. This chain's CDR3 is CASSSPGLDETQYF. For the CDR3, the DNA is TGTGCCAGCAGCTCACCGGGACTAGACGAGACCCAGTACTTC.

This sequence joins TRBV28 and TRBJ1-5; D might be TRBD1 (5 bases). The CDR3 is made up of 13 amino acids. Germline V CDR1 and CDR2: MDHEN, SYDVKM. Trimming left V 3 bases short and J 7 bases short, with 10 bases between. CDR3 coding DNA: TGTGCCAGCAGTTTCAGGGCGAAGCAGCCCCAGCATTTT. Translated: CASSFRAKQPQHF.

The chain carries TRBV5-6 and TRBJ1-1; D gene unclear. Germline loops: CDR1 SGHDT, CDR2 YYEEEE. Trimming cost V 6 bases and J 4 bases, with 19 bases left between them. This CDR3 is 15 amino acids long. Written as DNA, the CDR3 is TGTGCCAGCACCCTCCGAGGGCGGGTGACCACTGAAGCTTTCTTT. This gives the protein CASTLRGRVTTEAFF.

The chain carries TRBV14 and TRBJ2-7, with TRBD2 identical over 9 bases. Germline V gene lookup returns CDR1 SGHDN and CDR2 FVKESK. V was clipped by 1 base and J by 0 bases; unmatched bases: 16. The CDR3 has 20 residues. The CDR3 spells CASSQVTGRTSEKTSYEQYF. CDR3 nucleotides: TGTGCCAGCAGCCAAGTCACAGGCCGGACTAGCGAAAAAACCTCCTACGAGCAGTACTTC.

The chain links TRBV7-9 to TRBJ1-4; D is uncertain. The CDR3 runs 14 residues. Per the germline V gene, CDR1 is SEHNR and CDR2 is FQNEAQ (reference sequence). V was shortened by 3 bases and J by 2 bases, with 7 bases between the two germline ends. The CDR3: CASSFEVTNEKLFF. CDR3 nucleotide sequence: TGTGCCAGCAGCTTTGAGGTGACTAATGAAAAACTGTTTTTT. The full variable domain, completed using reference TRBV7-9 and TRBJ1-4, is DTGVSQNPRHKITKRGQNVTFRCDPISEHNRLYWYRQTLGQGPEFLTYFQNEAQLEKSRLLSDRFSAERPKGSFSTLEIQRTEQGDSAMYLCASSFEVTNEKLFFGSGTQLSVL.

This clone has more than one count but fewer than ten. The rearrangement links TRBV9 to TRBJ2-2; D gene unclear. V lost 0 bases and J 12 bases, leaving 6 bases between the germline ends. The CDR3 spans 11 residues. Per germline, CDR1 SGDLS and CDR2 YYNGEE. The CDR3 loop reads CASSVGGKLFF. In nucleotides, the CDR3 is TGTGCCAGCAGCGTAGGAGGAAAGCTGTTTTTT.

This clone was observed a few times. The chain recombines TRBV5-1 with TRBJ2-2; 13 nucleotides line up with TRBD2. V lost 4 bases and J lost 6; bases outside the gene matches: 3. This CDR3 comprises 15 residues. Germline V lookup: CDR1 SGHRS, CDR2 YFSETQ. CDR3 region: CASSTGTSGAGELFF. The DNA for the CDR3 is TGCGCCAGCAGCACTGGGACTAGCGGGGCCGGGGAGCTGTTTTTT.

The CDR3 region is CASSPRGRGMRETQYF. In nucleotides, the CDR3 is TGTGCCAGCAGTCCGCGGGGCAGGGGGATGCGAGAGACCCAGTACTTC. This chain joins TRBV28 and TRBJ2-5, with D possibly matching TRBD1 (7 bases). The CDR3 totals 16 residues. Trimming took 5 bases from V and 4 from J, leaving 20 bases between them. In germline, CDR1 is MDHEN, CDR2 SYDVKM.

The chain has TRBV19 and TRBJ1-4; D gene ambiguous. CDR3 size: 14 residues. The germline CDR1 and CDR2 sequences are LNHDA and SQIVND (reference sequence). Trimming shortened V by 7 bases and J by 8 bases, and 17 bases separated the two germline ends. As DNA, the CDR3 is TGTGCCAGTACCCCCACGGGAATAGGAGAAAAACTGTTTTTT. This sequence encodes CASTPTGIGEKLFF.

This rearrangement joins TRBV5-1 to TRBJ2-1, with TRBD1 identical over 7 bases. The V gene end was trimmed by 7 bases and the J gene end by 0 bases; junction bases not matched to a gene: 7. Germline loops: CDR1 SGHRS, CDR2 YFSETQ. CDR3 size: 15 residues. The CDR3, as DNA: TGCGCCAGCGGCGTCGGGGACAGCTCCTACAATGAGCAGTTCTTC. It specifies CASGVGDSSYNEQFF.

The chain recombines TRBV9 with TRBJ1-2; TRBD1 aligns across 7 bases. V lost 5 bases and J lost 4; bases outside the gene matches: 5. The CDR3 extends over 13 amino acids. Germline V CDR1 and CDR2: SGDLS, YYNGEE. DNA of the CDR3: TGTGCCAGCAGAGCACGGGACAGCTATGGCTACACCTTC. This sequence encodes CASRARDSYGYTF.

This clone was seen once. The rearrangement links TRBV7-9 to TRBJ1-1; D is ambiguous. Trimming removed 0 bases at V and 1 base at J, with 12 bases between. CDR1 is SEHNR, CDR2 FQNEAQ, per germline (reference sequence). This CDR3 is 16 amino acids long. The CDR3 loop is CASSLALSGGNTEAFF. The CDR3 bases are TGTGCCAGCAGCTTAGCCCTTTCAGGAGGGAACACTGAAGCTTTCTTT.

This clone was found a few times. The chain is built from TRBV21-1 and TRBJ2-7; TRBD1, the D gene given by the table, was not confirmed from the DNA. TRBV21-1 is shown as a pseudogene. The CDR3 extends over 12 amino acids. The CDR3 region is CASSKEGYEQYF. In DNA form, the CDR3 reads TGTGCCAGCAGCAAAGAGGGGTACGAGCAGTACTTC.

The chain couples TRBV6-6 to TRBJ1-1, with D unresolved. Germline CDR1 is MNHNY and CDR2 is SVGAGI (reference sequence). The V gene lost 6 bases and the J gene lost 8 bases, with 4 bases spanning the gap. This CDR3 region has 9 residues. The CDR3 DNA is TGTGCCAGCAGCAAAGAAGCTTTCTTT. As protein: CASSKEAFF.

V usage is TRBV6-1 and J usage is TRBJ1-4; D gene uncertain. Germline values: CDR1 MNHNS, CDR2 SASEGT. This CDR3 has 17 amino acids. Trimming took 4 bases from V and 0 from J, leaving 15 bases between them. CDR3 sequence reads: CASSVGWPHATNEKLFF. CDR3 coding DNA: TGTGCCAGCAGTGTCGGGTGGCCTCATGCAACTAATGAAAAACTGTTTTTT.

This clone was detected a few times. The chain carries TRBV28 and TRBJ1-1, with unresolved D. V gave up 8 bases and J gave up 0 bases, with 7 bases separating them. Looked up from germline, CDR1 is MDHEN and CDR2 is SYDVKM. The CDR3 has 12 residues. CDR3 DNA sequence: TGTGCCAGCCAAGGAGTGAACACTGAAGCTTTCTTT. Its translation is CASQGVNTEAFF. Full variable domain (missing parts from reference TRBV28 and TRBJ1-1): DVKVTQSSRYLVKRTGEKVFLECVQDMDHENMFWYRQDPGLGLRLIYFSYDVKMKEKGDIPEGYSVSREKKERFSLILESASTNQTSMYLCASQGVNTEAFFGQGTRLTVV.

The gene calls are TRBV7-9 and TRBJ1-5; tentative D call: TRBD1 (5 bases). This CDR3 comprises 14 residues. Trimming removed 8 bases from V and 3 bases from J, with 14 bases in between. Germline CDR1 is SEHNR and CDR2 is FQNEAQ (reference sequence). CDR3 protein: CASSTAGINQPQHF. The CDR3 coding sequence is TGTGCCAGCTCGACAGCAGGGATCAATCAGCCCCAGCATTTT.

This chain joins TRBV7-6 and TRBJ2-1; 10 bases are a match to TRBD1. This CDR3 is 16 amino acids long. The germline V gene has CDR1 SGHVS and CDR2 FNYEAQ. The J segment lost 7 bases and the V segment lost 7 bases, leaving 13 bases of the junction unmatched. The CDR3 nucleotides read TGTGCCAGCAACGCCTTTAGACAGGGGGCTGGTAATGAGCAGTTCTTC. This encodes CASNAFRQGAGNEQFF.